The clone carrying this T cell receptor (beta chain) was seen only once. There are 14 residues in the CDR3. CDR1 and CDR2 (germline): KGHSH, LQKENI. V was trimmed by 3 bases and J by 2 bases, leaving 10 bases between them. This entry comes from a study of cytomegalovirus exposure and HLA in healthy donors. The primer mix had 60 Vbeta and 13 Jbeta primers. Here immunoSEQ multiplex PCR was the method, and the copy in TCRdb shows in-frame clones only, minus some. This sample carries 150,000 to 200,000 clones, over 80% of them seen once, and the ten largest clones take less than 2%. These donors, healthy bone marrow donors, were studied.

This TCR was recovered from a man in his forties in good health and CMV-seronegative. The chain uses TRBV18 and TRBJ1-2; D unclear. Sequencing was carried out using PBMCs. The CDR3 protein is CASSPLDGNYGYTF. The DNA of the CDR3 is TGTGCCAGCTCACCCCTAGACGGGAACTATGGCTACACCTTC.